The T cell receptor beta chain described here comes from a study of cytomegalovirus exposure and HLA in healthy donors. Study background: An early data release held 75 million to 100 million unique TCRs from HLA-typed donors.

With respect to this clone: Its specificity is unknown.

Trimming took 4 bases from V and 8 from J, leaving 21 bases between them. This CDR3 spans 15 amino acids. Germline V gene lookup returns CDR1 SGHDT and CDR2 YYEEEE. PCR involved 60 Vbeta and 13 Jbeta primers. Some clones are missing from TCRdb's copy, which holds only in-frame ones; the method was immunoSEQ multiplex PCR. Among tens of thousands of clones listed, 76% were seen once. The study's findings and limits: The study labeled about 160 TCR beta chains cytomegalovirus-associated.

The sequence came from a male donor in good health and CMV-seronegative. The sequencing sample was made of PBMCs. The chain uses TRBV5-6 and TRBJ1-2; D unclear. The CDR3 DNA follows: TGTGCCAGCAGCCGGCCGGCGGAATCTGTTTGGGGCTACACCTTC. Translation gives CASSRPAESVWGYTF.